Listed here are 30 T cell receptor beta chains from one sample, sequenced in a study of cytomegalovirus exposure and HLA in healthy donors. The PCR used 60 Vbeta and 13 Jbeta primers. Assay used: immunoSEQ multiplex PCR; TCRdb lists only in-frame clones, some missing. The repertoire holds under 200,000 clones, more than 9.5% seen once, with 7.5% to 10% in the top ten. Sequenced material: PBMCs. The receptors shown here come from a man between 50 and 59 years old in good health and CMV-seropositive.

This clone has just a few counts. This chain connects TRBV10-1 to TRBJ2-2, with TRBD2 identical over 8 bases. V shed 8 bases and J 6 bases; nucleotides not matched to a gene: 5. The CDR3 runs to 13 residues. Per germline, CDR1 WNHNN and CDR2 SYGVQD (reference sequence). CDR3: CASRAGVSGELFF. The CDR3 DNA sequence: TGCGCCAGCCGAGCGGGGGTTTCCGGGGAGCTGTTTTTT.

The CDR3 bases are TGTGCCAGCAGTCCGACAGTACATTCCTACGAGCAGTACGTC. Translated, it gives CASSPTVHSYEQYV. The genes are TRBV6-4 and TRBJ2-7, with a weak D call TRBD1 (5 bases). Germline CDR1 is MRHNA and CDR2 is SNTAGT. Trimming removed 5 bases from V and 1 base from J, with 12 bases in between. The CDR3 sequence is 14 residues long.

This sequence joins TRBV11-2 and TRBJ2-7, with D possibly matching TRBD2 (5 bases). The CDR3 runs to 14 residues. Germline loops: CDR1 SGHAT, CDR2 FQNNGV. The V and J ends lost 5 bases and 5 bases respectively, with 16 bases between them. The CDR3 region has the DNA TGTGCCAGCAGCCCCTTTAAAGGCGGGCACGAGCAGTACTTC. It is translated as CASSPFKGGHEQYF.

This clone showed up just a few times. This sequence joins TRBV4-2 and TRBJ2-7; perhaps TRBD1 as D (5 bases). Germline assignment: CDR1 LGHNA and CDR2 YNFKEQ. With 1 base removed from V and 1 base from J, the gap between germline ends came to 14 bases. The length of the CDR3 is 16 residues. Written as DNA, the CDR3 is TGTGCCAGCAGCCAAGGGCGACAGACACTATCCTACGAGCAGTACTTC. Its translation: CASSQGRQTLSYEQYF.

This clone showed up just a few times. CDR3 bases: TGTGCCAGCAGCGAGGGTGGAGGACGGGGCACTGAAGCTTTCTTT. Its translation is CASSEGGGRGTEAFF. V gene TRBV5-4 combines with J gene TRBJ1-1; no clear D gene. The CDR3 consists of 15 residues. The V and J ends lost 4 bases and 4 bases respectively, with 17 bases between them. Per germline, CDR1 SGHNT and CDR2 YYREEE (reference sequence).

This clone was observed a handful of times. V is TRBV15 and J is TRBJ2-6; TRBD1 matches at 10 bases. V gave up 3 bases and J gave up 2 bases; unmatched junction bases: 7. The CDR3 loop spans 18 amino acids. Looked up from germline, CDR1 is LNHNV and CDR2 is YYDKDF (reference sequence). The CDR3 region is CATSSRDRGSAGANVLTF. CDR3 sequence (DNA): TGTGCCACCAGCAGCCGGGACAGGGGATCGGCTGGGGCCAACGTCCTGACTTTC. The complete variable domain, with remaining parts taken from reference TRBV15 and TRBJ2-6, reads DAMVIQNPRYQVTQFGKPVTLSCSQTLNHNVMYWYQQKSSQAPKLLFHYYDKDFNNEADTPDNFQSRRPNTSFCFLDIRSPGLGDTAMYLCATSSRDRGSAGANVLTFGAGSRLTVL.

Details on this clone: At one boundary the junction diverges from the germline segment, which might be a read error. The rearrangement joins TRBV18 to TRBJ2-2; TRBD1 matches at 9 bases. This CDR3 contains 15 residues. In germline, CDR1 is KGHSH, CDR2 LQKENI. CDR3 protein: CASSRDRGDTGGLFF. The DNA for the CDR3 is TGTGCCAGCTCACGCGACAGGGGGGACACCGGGGGGCTGTTTTTT.

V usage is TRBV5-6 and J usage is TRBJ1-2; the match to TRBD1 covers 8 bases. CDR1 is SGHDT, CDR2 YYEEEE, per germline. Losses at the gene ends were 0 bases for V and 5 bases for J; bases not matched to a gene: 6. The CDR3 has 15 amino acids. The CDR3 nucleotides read TGTGCCAGCAGCTTGGTCCAGGGGGCACAGTATGGCTACACCTTC. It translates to CASSLVQGAQYGYTF. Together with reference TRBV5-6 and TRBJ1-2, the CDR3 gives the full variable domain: DAGVTQSPTHLIKTRGQQVTLRCSPKSGHDTVSWYQQALGQGPQFIFQYYEEEERQRGNFPDRFSGHQFPNYSSELNVNALLLGDSALYLCASSLVQGAQYGYTFGSGTRLTVV.

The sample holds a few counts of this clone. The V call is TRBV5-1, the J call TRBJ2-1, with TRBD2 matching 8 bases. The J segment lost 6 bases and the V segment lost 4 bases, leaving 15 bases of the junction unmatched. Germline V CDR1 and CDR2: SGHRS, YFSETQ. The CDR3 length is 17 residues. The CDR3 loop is CASSPQPAGVKFNEQFF. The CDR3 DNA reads TGCGCCAGCAGCCCCCAGCCAGCGGGGGTTAAGTTCAATGAGCAGTTCTTC. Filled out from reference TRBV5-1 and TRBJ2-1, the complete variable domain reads KAGVTQTPRYLIKTRGQQVTLSCSPISGHRSVSWYQQTPGQGLQFLFEYFSETQRNKGNFPGRFSGRQFSNSRSEMNVSTLELGDSALYLCASSPQPAGVKFNEQFFGPGTRLTVL.

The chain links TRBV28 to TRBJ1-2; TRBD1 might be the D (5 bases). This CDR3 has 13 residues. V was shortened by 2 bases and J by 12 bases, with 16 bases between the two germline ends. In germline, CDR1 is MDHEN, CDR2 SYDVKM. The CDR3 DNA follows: TGTGCCAGCAGTTTAGGGCCTGACAGATCGGACACCTTC. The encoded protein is CASSLGPDRSDTF.

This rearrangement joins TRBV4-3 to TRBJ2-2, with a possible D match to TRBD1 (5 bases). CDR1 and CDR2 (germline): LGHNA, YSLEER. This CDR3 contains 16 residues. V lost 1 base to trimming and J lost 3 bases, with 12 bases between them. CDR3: CASSQVQGSDTGELFF. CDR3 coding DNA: TGCGCCAGCAGCCAAGTCCAGGGCTCGGACACCGGGGAGCTGTTTTTT.

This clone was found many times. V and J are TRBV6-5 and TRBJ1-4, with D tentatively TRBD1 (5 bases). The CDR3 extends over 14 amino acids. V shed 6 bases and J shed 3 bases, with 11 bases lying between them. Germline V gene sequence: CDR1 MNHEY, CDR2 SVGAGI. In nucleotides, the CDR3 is TGTGCCAGCAGACCCGGGGGGGCTAATGAAAAACTGTTTTTT. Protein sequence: CASRPGGANEKLFF.

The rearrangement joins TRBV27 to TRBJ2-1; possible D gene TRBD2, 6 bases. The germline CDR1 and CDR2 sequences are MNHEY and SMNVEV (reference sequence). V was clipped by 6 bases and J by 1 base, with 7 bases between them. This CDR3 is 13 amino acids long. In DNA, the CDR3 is TGTGCCAGCAGGGACTATTCCTACAATGAGCAGTTCTTC. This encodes CASRDYSYNEQFF.

This CDR3 is CASSPDRGSQPQHF. Written as DNA, the CDR3 is TGTGCCAGTAGTCCGGACAGGGGTTCGCAGCCCCAGCATTTT. The chain couples TRBV19 to TRBJ1-5; 9 bases line up with TRBD1. The V segment lost 5 bases and the J segment 7 bases; nucleotides outside the gene matches: 6. The CDR3 consists of 14 residues. CDR1 and CDR2 (germline): LNHDA, SQIVND (reference sequence).

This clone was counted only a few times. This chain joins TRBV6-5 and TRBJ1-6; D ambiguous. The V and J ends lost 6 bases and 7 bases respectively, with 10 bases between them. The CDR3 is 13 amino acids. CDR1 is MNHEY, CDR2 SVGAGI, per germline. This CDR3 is CASREAVNSPLHF. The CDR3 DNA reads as TGTGCCAGCAGGGAGGCCGTGAATTCACCCCTCCACTTT.

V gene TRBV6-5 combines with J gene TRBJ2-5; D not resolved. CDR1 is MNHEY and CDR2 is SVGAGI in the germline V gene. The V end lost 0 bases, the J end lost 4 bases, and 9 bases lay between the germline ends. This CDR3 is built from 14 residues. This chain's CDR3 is CASSYSILPETQYF. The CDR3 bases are TGTGCCAGCAGTTACTCGATACTCCCAGAGACCCAGTACTTC.

CDR3 sequence: CASSRRGLNEQFF. The CDR3 region has the DNA TGTGCCAGCAGTCGTCGAGGTCTTAATGAGCAGTTCTTC. The chain links TRBV7-3 to TRBJ2-1; D is undetermined. This CDR3 is 13 amino acids long. CDR1 is SGHTA and CDR2 is FQGTGA in the germline V gene. V was shortened by 6 bases and J by 7 bases, with 13 bases between the two germline ends. The variable domain in full, completed from reference TRBV7-3 and TRBJ2-1, reads GAGVSQTPSNKVTEKGKYVELRCDPISGHTALYWYRQSLGQGPEFLIYFQGTGAADDSGLPNDRFFAVRPEGSVSTLKIQRTERGDSAVYLCASSRRGLNEQFFGPGTRLTVL.

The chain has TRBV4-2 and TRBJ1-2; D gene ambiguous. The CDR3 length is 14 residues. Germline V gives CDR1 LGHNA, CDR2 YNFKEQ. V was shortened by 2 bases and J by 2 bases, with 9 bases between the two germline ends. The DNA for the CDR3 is TGTGCCAGCAGCCAAAGGGAGTGGAACTATGGCTACACCTTC. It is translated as CASSQREWNYGYTF.

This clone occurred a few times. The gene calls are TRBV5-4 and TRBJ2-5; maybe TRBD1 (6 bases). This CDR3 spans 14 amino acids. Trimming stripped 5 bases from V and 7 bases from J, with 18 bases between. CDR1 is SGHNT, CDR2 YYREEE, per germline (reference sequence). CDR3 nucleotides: TGTGCCAGCAGTCGGGACAAGGGTTCAGGGACCCAGTACTTC. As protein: CASSRDKGSGTQYF.

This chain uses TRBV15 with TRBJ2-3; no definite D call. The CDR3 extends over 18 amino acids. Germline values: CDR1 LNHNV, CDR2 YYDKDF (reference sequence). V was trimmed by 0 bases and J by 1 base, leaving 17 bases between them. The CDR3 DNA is TGTGCCACCAGCAGAGATCAACGCAGGCCCTGGGGCACAGATACGCAGTATTTT. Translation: CATSRDQRRPWGTDTQYF.

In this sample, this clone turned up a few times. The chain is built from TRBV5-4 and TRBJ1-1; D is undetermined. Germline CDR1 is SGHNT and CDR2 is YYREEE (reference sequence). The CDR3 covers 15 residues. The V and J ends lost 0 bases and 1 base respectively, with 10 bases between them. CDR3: CASSLVAVKNTEAFF. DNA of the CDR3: TGTGCCAGCAGCTTGGTGGCGGTAAAGAACACTGAAGCTTTCTTT.

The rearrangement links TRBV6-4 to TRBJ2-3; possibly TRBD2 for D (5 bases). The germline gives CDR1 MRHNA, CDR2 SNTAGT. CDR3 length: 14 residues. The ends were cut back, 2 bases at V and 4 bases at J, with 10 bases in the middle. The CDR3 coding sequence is TGTGCCAGCAGTGACCGGGGAAAGGCAGATACGCAGTATTTT. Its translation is CASSDRGKADTQYF.

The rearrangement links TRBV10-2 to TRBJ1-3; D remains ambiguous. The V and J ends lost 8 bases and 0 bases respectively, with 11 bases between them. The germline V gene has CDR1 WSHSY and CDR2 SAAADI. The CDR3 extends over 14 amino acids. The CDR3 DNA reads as TGCGCCAGCTCTCCCAGCGTCTCTGGAAACACCATATATTTT. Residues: CASSPSVSGNTIYF.

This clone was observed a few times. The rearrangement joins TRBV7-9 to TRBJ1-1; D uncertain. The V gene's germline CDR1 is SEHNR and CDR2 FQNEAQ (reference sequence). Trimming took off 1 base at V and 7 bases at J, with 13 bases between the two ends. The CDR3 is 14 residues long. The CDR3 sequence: CASSLVSSRLEAFF. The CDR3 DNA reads TGTGCCAGCAGCTTAGTTAGCTCGCGGCTTGAAGCTTTCTTT.

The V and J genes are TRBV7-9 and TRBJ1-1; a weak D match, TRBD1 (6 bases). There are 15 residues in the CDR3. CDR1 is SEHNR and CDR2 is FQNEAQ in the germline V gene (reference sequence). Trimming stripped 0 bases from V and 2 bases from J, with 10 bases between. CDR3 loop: CASSLAGTYNTEAFF. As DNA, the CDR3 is TGTGCCAGCAGCTTAGCCGGGACATATAACACTGAAGCTTTCTTT.

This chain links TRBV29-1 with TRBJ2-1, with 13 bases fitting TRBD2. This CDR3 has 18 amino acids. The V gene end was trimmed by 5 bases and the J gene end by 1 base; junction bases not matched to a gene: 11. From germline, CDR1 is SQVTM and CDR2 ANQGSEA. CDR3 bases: TGCAGCGTTCCGGGACTAGCGGGAAGCTCTATTTCCTACAATGAGCAGTTCTTC. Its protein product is CSVPGLAGSSISYNEQFF.

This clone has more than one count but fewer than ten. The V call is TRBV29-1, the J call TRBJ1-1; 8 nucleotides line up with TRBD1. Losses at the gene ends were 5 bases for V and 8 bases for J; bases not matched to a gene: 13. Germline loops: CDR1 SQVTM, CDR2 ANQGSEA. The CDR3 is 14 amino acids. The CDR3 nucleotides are TGCAGCGTTCTGCGGACAGGGCTCAAAGAAGAAGCTTTCTTT. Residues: CSVLRTGLKEEAFF.

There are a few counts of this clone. The CDR3, as DNA: TGTGCCAGCAGCCAAGACAGGATCGCCGAGCAGTACTTC. Its translation: CASSQDRIAEQYF. This sequence joins TRBV11-3 and TRBJ2-7; weak D call: TRBD1 (6 bases). V lost 5 bases to trimming and J lost 6 bases, with 14 bases between them. Germline-derived CDR1 and CDR2 are SGHNT and YENEEA. This CDR3 is built from 13 residues.

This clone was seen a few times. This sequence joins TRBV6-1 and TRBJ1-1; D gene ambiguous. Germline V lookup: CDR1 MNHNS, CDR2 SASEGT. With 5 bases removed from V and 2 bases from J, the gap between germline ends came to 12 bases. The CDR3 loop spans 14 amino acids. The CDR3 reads CASSREPINTEAFF. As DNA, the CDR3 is TGTGCCAGCAGTCGGGAACCCATTAACACTGAAGCTTTCTTT.

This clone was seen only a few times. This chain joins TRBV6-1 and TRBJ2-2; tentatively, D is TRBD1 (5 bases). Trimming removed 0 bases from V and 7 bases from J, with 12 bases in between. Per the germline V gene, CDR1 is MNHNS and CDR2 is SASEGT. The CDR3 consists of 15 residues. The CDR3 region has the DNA TGTGCCAGCAGTGAAGCGGCAGGGCGTAGCGGGGAGCTGTTTTTT. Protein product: CASSEAAGRSGELFF.